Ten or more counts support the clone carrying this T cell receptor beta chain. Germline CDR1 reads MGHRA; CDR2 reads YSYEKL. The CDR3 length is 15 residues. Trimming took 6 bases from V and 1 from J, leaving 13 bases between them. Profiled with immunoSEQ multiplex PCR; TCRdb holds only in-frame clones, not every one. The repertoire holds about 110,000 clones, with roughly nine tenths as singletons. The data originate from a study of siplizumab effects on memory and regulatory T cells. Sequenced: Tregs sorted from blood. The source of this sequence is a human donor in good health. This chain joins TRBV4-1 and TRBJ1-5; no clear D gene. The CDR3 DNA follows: TGCGCCAGCAGTTCCCTCGGAGGGAGCAATCAGCCCCAGCATTTT. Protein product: CASSSLGGSNQPQHF.